What follows are 11 T cell receptor beta chains derived from one specimen sequenced in a study of shared clonotypes between healthy human individuals. Only in-frame clones appear in the TCRdb table, and some are missing; sequencing was by immunoSEQ multiplex PCR. The sample includes around 2.5 million clones, approximately 94% of them seen just once. Sequencing used naive CD4+ T cells from PBMCs. The subset: CD45RA+ positively selected. These receptors were taken from a man aged 18 to 29 in good health. Some clones in this sample may be carry-over from other donors' samples.

This chain links TRBV7-9 with TRBJ2-1; possible D gene TRBD1, 6 bases. V shed 6 bases and J shed 7 bases, with 10 bases lying between them. The CDR3 spans 12 residues. The germline gives CDR1 SEHNR, CDR2 FQNEAQ (reference sequence). CDR3 region: CASRPDSNEQFF. The CDR3 DNA reads TGTGCCAGCAGACCGGACAGTAATGAGCAGTTCTTC. The variable domain in full, completed from reference TRBV7-9 and TRBJ2-1, reads DTGVSQNPRHKITKRGQNVTFRCDPISEHNRLYWYRQTLGQGPEFLTYFQNEAQLEKSRLLSDRFSAERPKGSFSTLEIQRTEQGDSAMYLCASRPDSNEQFFGPGTRLTVL.

J is TRBJ2-7 and V is TRBV2; D unclear. The V gene's germline CDR1 is SNHLY and CDR2 FYNNEI. This CDR3 spans 15 amino acids. Trimming stripped 3 bases from V and 6 bases from J, with 18 bases between. In DNA, the CDR3 is TGTGCCAGCAGTGATCAGAGCTACGAATTGGGCGAGCAGTACTTC. The encoded protein is CASSDQSYELGEQYF.

The chain combines TRBV9 with TRBJ1-2, with D hard to call. The CDR3 extends over 13 amino acids. V was shortened by 3 bases and J by 7 bases, with 13 bases between the two germline ends. Germline CDR1 and CDR2: SGDLS and YYNGEE. The CDR3 DNA is TGTGCCAGCAGCGCCCGTGGTGGCATTGGCTACACCTTC. This codes for CASSARGGIGYTF. Supplemented by reference TRBV9 and TRBJ1-2, the full variable domain reads DSGVTQTPKHLITATGQRVTLRCSPRSGDLSVYWYQQSLDQGLQFLIQYYNGEERAKGNILERFSAQQFPDLHSELNLSSLELGDSALYFCASSARGGIGYTFGSGTRLTVV.

This clone was seen only once. V and J are TRBV12-5 and TRBJ2-1, with D possibly being TRBD1 (5 bases). Trimming shortened V by 6 bases and J by 6 bases, and 15 bases separated the two germline ends. This CDR3 spans 14 amino acids. CDR1 and CDR2 from the germline V gene are LGHNT and FRNRAP. CDR3 coding DNA: TGTGCTAGTGGCCGACAGTATGGTACCAATGAGCAGTTCTTC. Amino acid sequence: CASGRQYGTNEQFF.

This clone has only one observation. The gene calls are TRBV7-8 and TRBJ2-5, with D perhaps TRBD1 or TRBD2 (5 bases each). Per germline, CDR1 SGHVS and CDR2 FQNEAQ. Trimming removed 3 bases at V and 5 bases at J, with 10 bases between. The CDR3 extends over 13 amino acids. CDR3 coding DNA: TGTGCCAGCAGCTTCGGGGCAGGGGAGACCCAGTACTTC. Its protein is CASSFGAGETQYF. Combining the CDR3 with reference TRBV7-8 and TRBJ2-5 gives the whole variable domain GAGVSQSPRYKVAKRGQDVALRCDPISGHVSLFWYQQALGQGPEFLTYFQNEAQLDKSGLPSDRFFAERPEGSVSTLKIQRTQQEDSAVYLCASSFGAGETQYFGPGTRLLVL.

V gene TRBV6-5 combines with J gene TRBJ1-2; D gene ambiguous. The V and J ends lost 5 bases and 4 bases respectively, with 14 bases between them. The germline gives CDR1 MNHEY, CDR2 SVGAGI. The CDR3 sequence is 14 residues long. The CDR3 sequence: CASSRKEILYGYTF. In DNA, the CDR3 is TGTGCCAGCAGTCGCAAAGAGATTCTCTATGGCTACACCTTC.

This chain links TRBV2 with TRBJ1-5; a possible D gene is TRBD1 (6 bases). The CDR3 contains 13 residues. Trimming cost V 5 bases and J 3 bases, with 8 bases left between them. CDR1 SNHLY and CDR2 FYNNEI come from the germline V gene. The DNA for the CDR3 is TGTGCCAGCAGTACAGGGAACAATCAGCCCCAGCATTTT. Its translation is CASSTGNNQPQHF.

DNA for the CDR3: TGTGCCAGCAGCCGTACTCCACCTAGCAATCAGCCCCAGCATTTT. It translates to CASSRTPPSNQPQHF. The chain joins TRBV7-2 to TRBJ1-5, with D unclear. Between the trimmed V and J ends, which lost 5 bases and 0 bases, there was a span of 11 bases. Germline loops: CDR1 SGHTA, CDR2 FQGNSA. CDR3 length: 15 amino acids.

Of note for this clone: Other DNA sequences in the sample encode the same CDR3. This sequence joins TRBV5-1 and TRBJ2-3, with D unresolved. The CDR3 length is 12 residues. V lost 4 bases and J 2 bases, leaving 5 bases between the germline ends. Germline V gene lookup returns CDR1 SGHRS and CDR2 YFSETQ. The CDR3 reads CASSVHTDTQYF. In DNA form, the CDR3 reads TGCGCCAGCAGCGTACACACAGATACGCAGTATTTT.

The V and J genes are TRBV27 and TRBJ2-6; D is unclear. The germline V gene encodes CDR1 MNHEY and CDR2 SMNVEV (reference sequence). Trimming removed 5 bases at V and 2 bases at J, with 16 bases between. The CDR3 is 17 amino acids. The CDR3 DNA sequence: TGTGCCAGCAGTGCCTCCCTTCTTACCACTGGGGCCAACGTCCTGACTTTC. Translation gives CASSASLLTTGANVLTF.

The chain is built from TRBV4-2 and TRBJ1-2; a weak D match, TRBD1 (6 bases). Trimming took off 0 bases at V and 6 bases at J, with 20 bases between the two ends. Looked up from germline, CDR1 is LGHNA and CDR2 is YNFKEQ. The CDR3 sequence is 17 residues long. CDR3 in amino acids: CASSQEFQYGTKHGYTF. CDR3 nucleotide sequence: TGTGCCAGCAGCCAAGAGTTCCAATACGGGACAAAGCATGGCTACACCTTC.